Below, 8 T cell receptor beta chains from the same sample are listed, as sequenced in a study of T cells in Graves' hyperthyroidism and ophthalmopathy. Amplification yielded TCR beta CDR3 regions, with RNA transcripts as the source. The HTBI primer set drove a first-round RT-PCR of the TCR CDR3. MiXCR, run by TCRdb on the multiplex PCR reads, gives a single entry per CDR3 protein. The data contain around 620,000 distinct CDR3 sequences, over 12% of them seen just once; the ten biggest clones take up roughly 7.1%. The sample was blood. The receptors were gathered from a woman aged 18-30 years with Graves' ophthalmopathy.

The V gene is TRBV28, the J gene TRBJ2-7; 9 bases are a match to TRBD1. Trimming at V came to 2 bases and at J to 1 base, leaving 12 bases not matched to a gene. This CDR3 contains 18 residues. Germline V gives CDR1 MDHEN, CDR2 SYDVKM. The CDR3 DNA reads TGTGCCAGCAGTTTAGAGCTAACCGGGACAGGGTTTTCCTACGAGCAGTACTTC. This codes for CASSLELTGTGFSYEQYF.

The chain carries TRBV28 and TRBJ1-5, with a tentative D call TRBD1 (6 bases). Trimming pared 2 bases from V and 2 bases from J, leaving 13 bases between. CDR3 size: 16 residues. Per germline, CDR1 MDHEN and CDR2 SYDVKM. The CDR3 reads CASSLIAGARNQPQHF. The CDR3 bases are TGTGCCAGCAGTTTAATTGCAGGGGCCCGCAATCAGCCCCAGCATTTT.

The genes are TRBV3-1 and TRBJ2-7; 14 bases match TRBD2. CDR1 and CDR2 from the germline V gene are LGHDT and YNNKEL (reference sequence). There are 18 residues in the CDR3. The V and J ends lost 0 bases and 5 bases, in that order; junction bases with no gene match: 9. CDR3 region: CASSQEGTSGRALDEQYF. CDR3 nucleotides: TGTGCCAGCAGCCAAGAGGGGACTAGCGGGAGAGCCCTGGACGAGCAGTACTTC.

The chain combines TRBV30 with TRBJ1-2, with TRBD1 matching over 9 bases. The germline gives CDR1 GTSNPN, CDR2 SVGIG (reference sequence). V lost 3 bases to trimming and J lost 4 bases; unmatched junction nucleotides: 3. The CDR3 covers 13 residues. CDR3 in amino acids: CAWRTGGTYGYTF. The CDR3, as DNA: TGTGCCTGGAGAACAGGGGGCACCTATGGCTACACCTTC.

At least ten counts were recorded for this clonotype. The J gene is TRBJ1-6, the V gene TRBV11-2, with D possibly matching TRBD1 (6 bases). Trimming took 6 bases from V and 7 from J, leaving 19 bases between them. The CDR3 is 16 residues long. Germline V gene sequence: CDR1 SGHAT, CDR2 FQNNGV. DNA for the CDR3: TGTGCCAGCAGGCGCAGACTAGGTGGACAGAATTCACCCCTCCACTTT. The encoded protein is CASRRRLGGQNSPLHF.

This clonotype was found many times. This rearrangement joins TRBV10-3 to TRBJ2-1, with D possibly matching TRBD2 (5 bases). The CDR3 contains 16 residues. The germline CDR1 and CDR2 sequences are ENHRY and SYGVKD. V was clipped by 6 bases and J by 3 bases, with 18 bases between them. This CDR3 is CAISPRTSHDYNEQFF. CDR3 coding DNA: TGTGCCATCAGCCCCAGGACTTCGCACGACTACAATGAGCAGTTCTTC.

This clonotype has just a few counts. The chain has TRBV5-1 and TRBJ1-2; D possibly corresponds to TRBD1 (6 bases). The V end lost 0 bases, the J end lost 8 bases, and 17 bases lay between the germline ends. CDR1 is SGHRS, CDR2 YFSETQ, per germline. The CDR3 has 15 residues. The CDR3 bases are TGCGCCAGCAGCTTGGTTGCGGGGGCGAATAACGGCTACACCTTC. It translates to CASSLVAGANNGYTF.

The CDR3 sequence is CASSVDRGASPLHF. The CDR3 region has the DNA TGTGCCAGCAGCGTAGACAGGGGTGCCTCACCCCTCCACTTT. J is TRBJ1-6 and V is TRBV9; 7 nucleotides agree with TRBD1. CDR1 and CDR2 from the germline V gene are SGDLS and YYNGEE. After removal of 0 bases from V and 10 bases from J, the junction contained 4 bases not matched to a gene. CDR3 size: 14 residues. Complete variable domain (other parts from reference TRBV9 and TRBJ1-6): DSGVTQTPKHLITATGQRVTLRCSPRSGDLSVYWYQQSLDQGLQFLIQYYNGEERAKGNILERFSAQQFPDLHSELNLSSLELGDSALYFCASSVDRGASPLHFGNGTRLTVT.